There are a few counts of the clone carrying this TCR beta chain. Its target is unknown. The data derive from a study of blood T cells in healthy people across ages. A second about 6 to 12 cycle PCR used barcoded and J-beta primers. Any given sample supplied a minimum of 2.5 million CDR3-containing paired-end reads. In TCRdb, the 5' RACE reads were re-called with MiXCR into one record per CDR3 protein. The sample holds around 1.5 million distinct CDR3 sequences, around 55% seen once. Donors were healthy Caucasian individuals from Russia aged about 6 to 95. V was trimmed by 1 base and J by 3 bases, leaving 18 bases between them. Germline CDR1 is MGHRA and CDR2 is YSYEKL. The length of the CDR3 is 17 residues. Whole-study results and caveats: Those diversity estimates obtained from one million T cells were thought to be underestimates.

Sequenced material: blood. This receptor was taken from a man between 18 and 35 years old in good health. The chain links TRBV4-1 to TRBJ1-2, with D possibly TRBD1 on 6 matching bases. CDR3 nucleotides: TGCGCCAGCAGCCAAGGATTCGGGGGGGCGTCCCACTATGGCTACACCTTC. Translation: CASSQGFGGASHYGYTF.